Each of the 13 T cell receptor beta chains below was sequenced from the same sample in a study of blood T cell repertoires in COVID-19. Repertoires were generated with immunoSEQ multiplex PCR, while TCRdb's copy carries only in-frame clones and drops some. This sample has around 230,000 clones; roughly 88% occur once, and the top ten carry around 2.2%. The source material was peripheral blood. These receptors were obtained from a man under 40 who had recovered from COVID-19.

The chain links TRBV5-1 to TRBJ1-2, with D maybe TRBD1 (5 bases). The germline V and J ends were trimmed by 0 bases and 6 bases, with 15 bases remaining between them. The CDR3 has 15 residues. Per germline, CDR1 SGHRS and CDR2 YFSETQ. The CDR3 reads CASSLANRPQHGYTF. CDR3 in DNA: TGCGCCAGCAGCTTGGCCAACAGGCCTCAGCATGGCTACACCTTC. Drawing the rest from reference TRBV5-1 and TRBJ1-2, the complete variable domain is KAGVTQTPRYLIKTRGQQVTLSCSPISGHRSVSWYQQTPGQGLQFLFEYFSETQRNKGNFPGRFSGRQFSNSRSEMNVSTLELGDSALYLCASSLANRPQHGYTFGSGTRLTVV.

The chain carries TRBV5-1 and TRBJ1-2, with TRBD1 matching 10 bases. The CDR3 is 18 amino acids. With V trimmed by 2 bases and J by 1 base, 11 bases remained unmatched. CDR1 is SGHRS and CDR2 is YFSETQ in the germline V gene. The CDR3 protein is CASSLGGTGEDFNYGYTF. The CDR3 coding sequence is TGCGCCAGCAGCTTAGGAGGGACAGGGGAGGACTTTAACTATGGCTACACCTTC.

This clone was seen a single time. V gene TRBV2 combines with J gene TRBJ1-3; D possibly corresponds to TRBD1 (5 bases). The V gene lost 4 bases and the J gene lost 7 bases, with 8 bases spanning the gap. This CDR3 contains 12 residues. Germline assignment: CDR1 SNHLY and CDR2 FYNNEI. CDR3 nucleotide sequence: TGTGCCAGCAGTGGACAGATCAACACCATATATTTT. It codes for CASSGQINTIYF.

This chain connects TRBV29-1 to TRBJ1-2; 7 bases are a match to TRBD1. Looked up from germline, CDR1 is SQVTM and CDR2 is ANQGSEA. The CDR3 totals 11 residues. J lost 3 bases, V lost 5 bases, and 0 bases had no gene match. CDR3 sequence (DNA): TGCAGCGTTACAGGGGACTATGGCTACACCTTC. This encodes CSVTGDYGYTF.

The V gene is TRBV19, the J gene TRBJ1-5; D unresolved. Germline V gene lookup returns CDR1 LNHDA and CDR2 SQIVND (reference sequence). The V end was cut by 6 bases, the J end by 4 bases, with 10 bases between. This CDR3 contains 13 residues. CDR3 loop: CASRSRGNQPQHF. CDR3 DNA sequence: TGTGCCAGTAGATCCCGAGGGAATCAGCCCCAGCATTTT.

In this sample, this clone turned up a few times. V gene TRBV19 combines with J gene TRBJ2-7, with 7 bases aligning to TRBD1. Per germline, CDR1 LNHDA and CDR2 SQIVND (reference sequence). Unmatched junction bases numbered 11, after V lost 3 bases and J lost 3 bases. The CDR3 covers 16 residues. The CDR3 region is CASSMYADRKGYEQYF. The CDR3 DNA sequence: TGTGCCAGTAGTATGTATGCGGACAGGAAAGGCTACGAGCAGTACTTC.

This chain connects TRBV19 to TRBJ1-2, with D maybe TRBD1 (5 bases). The CDR3 extends over 17 amino acids. Trimming removed 4 bases at V and 8 bases at J, with 26 bases between. Germline CDR1 is LNHDA and CDR2 is SQIVND (reference sequence). DNA of the CDR3: TGTGCCAGTAGTAGCCTACTAATCCCCGAGCAGGGCGGAGGCTACACCTTC. Translated: CASSSLLIPEQGGGYTF. Filled out from reference TRBV19 and TRBJ1-2, the complete variable domain reads DGGITQSPKYLFRKEGQNVTLSCEQNLNHDAMYWYRQDPGQGLRLIYYSQIVNDFQKGDIAEGYSVSREKKESFPLTVTSAQKNPTAFYLCASSSLLIPEQGGGYTFGSGTRLTVV.

The rearrangement links TRBV6-5 to TRBJ2-7, with TRBD1 identical over 7 bases. This CDR3 spans 15 amino acids. With 2 bases clipped from V and 0 bases from J, the junction kept 4 bases outside the gene matches. The germline V gene encodes CDR1 MNHEY and CDR2 SVGAGI. The CDR3 nucleotides read TGTGCCAGCAGTTACACCCGGGACAGCTCCTACGAGCAGTACTTC. Its translation: CASSYTRDSSYEQYF.

In this sample, this clone turned up a few times. V and J are TRBV27 and TRBJ1-5; D is perhaps TRBD1 (5 bases). The CDR3 runs to 14 residues. Trimming removed 1 base at V and 4 bases at J, with 8 bases between. The germline V gene encodes CDR1 MNHEY and CDR2 SMNVEV (reference sequence). DNA of the CDR3: TGTGCCAGCAGTTTATTGGGGGGAAATCAGCCCCAGCATTTT. It encodes CASSLLGGNQPQHF.

V gene TRBV11-2 combines with J gene TRBJ1-5; D might be TRBD1 (5 bases). CDR3 length equals 12 residues. V lost 3 bases and J lost 11, with 11 bases in between. Germline V gives CDR1 SGHAT, CDR2 FQNNGV. CDR3 residues: CASSLDTSTQHF. The CDR3 bases are TGTGCCAGCAGCTTGGACACCTCGACCCAGCATTTT.

This clone was counted a few times. The rearrangement links TRBV4-1 to TRBJ2-5; 8 positions match TRBD2. Looked up from germline, CDR1 is MGHRA and CDR2 is YSYEKL. The CDR3 extends over 16 amino acids. The V gene end was trimmed by 3 bases and the J gene end by 6 bases; junction bases not matched to a gene: 12. CDR3 in amino acids: CASSQFVGGASKTQYF. In nucleotides, the CDR3 is TGCGCCAGCAGCCAGTTTGTCGGGGGGGCCTCGAAGACCCAGTACTTC.

This clone has just one count. The chain combines TRBV11-2 with TRBJ2-7; a possible D gene is TRBD1 (6 bases). Trimming took 6 bases from V and 3 from J, leaving 12 bases between them. CDR3 length: 13 amino acids. Germline assignment: CDR1 SGHAT and CDR2 FQNNGV. The CDR3 here is CASSQGKGYEQYF. CDR3 DNA: TGTGCCAGCAGTCAGGGGAAGGGCTACGAGCAGTACTTC.

Worth noting for this clone: Other nucleotide sequences from this sample produce the same CDR3. This rearrangement joins TRBV15 to TRBJ1-2, with a weak D call TRBD1 (6 bases). This CDR3 contains 11 residues. Trimming left V 3 bases short and J 9 bases short, with 8 bases between. Germline CDR1 reads LNHNV; CDR2 reads YYDKDF (reference sequence). The CDR3 spells CATSRDSRYTF. The CDR3 DNA sequence: TGTGCCACCAGCAGGGACAGTCGCTACACCTTC.